A single sample gave rise to the 10 T cell receptor beta chains below, sequenced in a study of T cell clonality in common variable immunodeficiency. Clones were sequenced by immunoSEQ multiplex PCR, and TCRdb holds only the in-frame ones, with some missing. The specimen has around 29,000 clones, none found just once. What was sequenced was peripheral blood mononuclear cells. These receptors all come from a person aged 18 to 75 in good health.

Details on this clone: The read ends 3 residues shy of where the CDR3 ends; the end is completed using the germline J gene. The chain is built from TRBV5-1 and TRBJ2-7, with D maybe TRBD2 (6 bases). Germline V gene lookup returns CDR1 SGHRS and CDR2 YFSETQ. This CDR3 has 13 amino acids. V was shortened by 0 bases and J by 6 bases, with 10 bases between the two germline ends. CDR3 DNA (partial): TGCGCCAGCAGCTTGGCTTCGCGGGGCGAG. It is translated as CASSLASRGE. The entire CDR3 is CASSLASRGEQYF.

Many counts were recorded for this clone. The read terminates 3 residues ahead of where the CDR3 ends, so the germline J gene completes it. The rearrangement uses TRBV12-3 or TRBV12-4 and TRBJ2-7; 8 nucleotides align to TRBD1. The CDR3 sequence is 15 residues long. V shed 4 bases, J shed 0 bases, and the junction held 5 bases outside the gene matches. The CDR3 bases that were read are TGTGCCAGCAGTTGGCAGGGGGCTAGCTCCTACGAG. Translation gives CASSWQGASSYE. The CDR3 in full is CASSWQGASSYEQYF.

This clone has at least ten counts. Read coverage stops 3 residues before the CDR3 terminus; the germline J gene supplies the remainder. This chain joins TRBV18 and TRBJ1-1; 8 bases are shared with TRBD1. The V and J ends lost 2 bases and 3 bases, in that order; junction bases with no gene match: 5. This CDR3 is built from 15 residues. Germline CDR1 reads KGHSH; CDR2 reads LQKENI. Here the CDR3 reads CASSPMTGDHTEAFF. The CDR3 DNA, read in part, is TGTGCCAGCTCACCAATGACAGGGGACCACACTGAA. Supplemented by reference TRBV18 and TRBJ1-1, the full variable domain reads NAGVMQNPRHLVRRRGQEARLRCSPMKGHSHVYWYRQLPEEGLKFMVYLQKENIIDESGMPKERFSAEFPKEGPSILRIQQVVRGDSAAYFCASSPMTGDHTEAFFGQGTRLTVV.

This clone was detected many times. From the germline J gene comes the end of the CDR3, since the read stops 3 residues before it. The chain recombines TRBV7-3 with TRBJ1-2; 7 nucleotides align to TRBD1. The CDR3 has 16 amino acids. Germline V lookup: CDR1 SGHTA, CDR2 FQGTGA. Partial CDR3 DNA: TGTGCCAGCAGCCTCATACCCGGAGAGGAGGGGGCGGAC. This encodes CASSLIPGEEGAD. The complete CDR3 sequence is CASSLIPGEEGADYTF.

Concerning this clone itself: The sequenced fragment ends 3 residues before the CDR3 boundary, so the rest is inferred from the germline J gene. This chain links TRBV2 with TRBJ2-1; 13 bases are a match to TRBD2. CDR3 length: 17 residues. Germline values: CDR1 SNHLY, CDR2 FYNNEI. Germline trimming cut 6 bases from V and 8 bases from J; bases unmatched to any gene: 13. The CDR3 region is CASSTDLWTSGGDEQFF. CDR3 DNA (partial): TGTGCCAGCAGCACAGACCTATGGACTAGCGGGGGCGATGAG.

The CDR3 DNA, read in part, is TGCGCCAGCAGTTCCCGGGGACACGACGAG. Translation gives CASSSRGHDE. In full, the CDR3 is CASSSRGHDEQYF. This chain joins TRBV5-1 and TRBJ2-7, with a weak D call TRBD1 (6 bases). The CDR3 end lies 3 residues beyond the end of the read and is filled in from the germline J gene. Between the trimmed V and J ends, which lost 5 bases and 5 bases, there was a span of 14 bases. The CDR3 spans 13 residues. Looked up from germline, CDR1 is SGHRS and CDR2 is YFSETQ.

This clone was counted only a few times. The CDR3 is cut off 3 residues early in the read; its end comes from the germline J gene. The chain has TRBV18 and TRBJ2-2; 7 bases map to TRBD1. Unmatched junction bases numbered 5, after V lost 6 bases and J lost 7 bases. Germline V lookup: CDR1 KGHSH, CDR2 LQKENI. CDR3 length: 13 residues. The CDR3 region is CASSGTDRGELFF. The part of the CDR3 DNA that was read is TGTGCCAGCTCCGGGACAGATCGCGGGGAG. The complete variable domain, with remaining parts taken from reference TRBV18 and TRBJ2-2, reads NAGVMQNPRHLVRRRGQEARLRCSPMKGHSHVYWYRQLPEEGLKFMVYLQKENIIDESGMPKERFSAEFPKEGPSILRIQQVVRGDSAAYFCASSGTDRGELFFGEGSRLTVL.

This clone has a count of ten or more. The read falls 3 residues short of the CDR3 end, and the missing part is taken from the germline J gene. The chain joins TRBV2 to TRBJ2-2; 8 bases agree with TRBD2. Germline V gene sequence: CDR1 SNHLY, CDR2 FYNNEI. The junction had 15 bases not matched to a gene; V was cut back by 6 bases and J by 6 bases. This CDR3 has 17 amino acids. The CDR3 DNA, read in part, is TGTGCCAGCAGGAGTTACTCGGGGGGGCCGGAGGCCGGGGAG. Its protein is CASRSYSGGPEAGE. The CDR3 in its entirety is CASRSYSGGPEAGELFF.

Of note for this clone: The read halts 3 residues ahead of the CDR3 end, with the missing end drawn from the germline J gene. The V call is TRBV20-1, the J call TRBJ2-3, with D perhaps TRBD1 (6 bases). CDR3 size: 14 residues. CDR1 and CDR2 (germline): DFQATT, SNEGSKA (reference sequence). Trimming pared 3 bases from V and 0 bases from J, leaving 10 bases between. The CDR3 bases that were read are TGCAGTGCTAGTTTGGGGGCTAGCACAGATACG. Its translation: CSASLGASTDT. The complete CDR3 reads CSASLGASTDTQYF.

There are many counts of this clone. The sequenced fragment ends 3 residues before the CDR3 boundary, so the rest is inferred from the germline J gene. The sample carries other DNA sequences with the same CDR3. The chain is built from TRBV7-3 and TRBJ2-1; 7 bases line up with TRBD2. Per the germline V gene, CDR1 is SGHTA and CDR2 is FQGTGA. V lost 2 bases to trimming and J lost 3 bases; unmatched junction nucleotides: 1. The CDR3 is 14 amino acids. The CDR3 bases that were read are TGTGCCAGCAGCTTAGGGGGGGGCTACAATGAG. Translated, it gives CASSLGGGYNE. The whole CDR3 protein is CASSLGGGYNEQFF.